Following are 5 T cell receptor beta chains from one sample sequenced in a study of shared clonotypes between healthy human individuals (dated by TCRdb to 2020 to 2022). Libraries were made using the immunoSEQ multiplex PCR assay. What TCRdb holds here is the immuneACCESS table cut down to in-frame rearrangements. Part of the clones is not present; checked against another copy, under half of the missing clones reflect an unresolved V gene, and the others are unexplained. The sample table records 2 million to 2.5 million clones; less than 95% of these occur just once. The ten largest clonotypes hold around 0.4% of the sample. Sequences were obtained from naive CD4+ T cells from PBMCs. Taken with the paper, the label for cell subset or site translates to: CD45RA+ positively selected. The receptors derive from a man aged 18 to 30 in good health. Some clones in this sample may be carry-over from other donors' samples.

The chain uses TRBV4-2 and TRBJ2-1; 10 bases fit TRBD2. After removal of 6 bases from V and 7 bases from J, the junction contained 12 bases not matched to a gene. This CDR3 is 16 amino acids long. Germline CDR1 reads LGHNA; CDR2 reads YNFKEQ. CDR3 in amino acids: CASRPRLAGVGNEQFF. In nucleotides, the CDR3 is TGTGCCAGCAGACCTCGTCTAGCGGGAGTGGGGAATGAGCAGTTCTTC.

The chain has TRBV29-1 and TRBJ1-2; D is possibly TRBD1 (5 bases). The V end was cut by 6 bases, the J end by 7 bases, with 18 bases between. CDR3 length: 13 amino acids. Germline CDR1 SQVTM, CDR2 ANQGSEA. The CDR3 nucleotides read TGCAGCGTCGACAGACCCCAAAGCGGTGGCTACACCTTC. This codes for CSVDRPQSGGYTF.

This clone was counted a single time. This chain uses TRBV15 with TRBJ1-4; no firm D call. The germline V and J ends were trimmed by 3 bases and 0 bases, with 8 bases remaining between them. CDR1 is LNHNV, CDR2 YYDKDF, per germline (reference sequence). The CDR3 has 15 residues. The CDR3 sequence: CATSSIKATNEKLFF. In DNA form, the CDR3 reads TGTGCCACCAGCAGCATAAAAGCAACTAATGAAAAACTGTTTTTT.

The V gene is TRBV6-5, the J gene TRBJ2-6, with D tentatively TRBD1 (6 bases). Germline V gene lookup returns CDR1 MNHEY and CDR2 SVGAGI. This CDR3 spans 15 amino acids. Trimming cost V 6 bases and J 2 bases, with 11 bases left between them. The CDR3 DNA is TGTGCCAGCAGCACACAGGGAGCTGGGGCCAACGTCCTGACTTTC. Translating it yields CASSTQGAGANVLTF.

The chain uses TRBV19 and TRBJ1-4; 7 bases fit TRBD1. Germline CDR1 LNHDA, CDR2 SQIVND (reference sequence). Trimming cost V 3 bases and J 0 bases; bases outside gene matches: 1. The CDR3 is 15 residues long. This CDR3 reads CASSIGTATNEKLFF. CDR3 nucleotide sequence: TGTGCCAGTAGTATCGGGACAGCAACTAATGAAAAACTGTTTTTT.